The source of this T cell receptor (beta chain) is a study of blood T cell repertoires in COVID-19. The overall study: From the United States, Italy and Spain came samples of acute and convalescent COVID-19. T cells, B-cell-depleted T cells, or PBMCs provided the cDNA or gDNA that served as material.

In the authors' methods: Estimation of nucleated cell counts was performed using reference gene primer amplification. Sequenced by immunoSEQ multiplex PCR; TCRdb stores in-frame clones only, minus some. The DNA was the basis for D and trimming; V, J and clone size are from that table. The sample shows about 350,000 clones, roughly 89% of them seen only once. Germline V gene lookup returns CDR1 SGHRS and CDR2 YFSETQ. V lost 5 bases and J 6 bases, leaving 11 bases between the germline ends. The CDR3 runs 12 residues. The sample taken for sequencing was peripheral blood. This TCR came from a woman aged 18-29 years who had recovered from COVID-19. The V and J genes are TRBV5-1 and TRBJ1-1; tentatively, D is TRBD1 (5 bases). DNA of the CDR3: TGCGCCAGCAGAAAGGAGACAGCTGAAGCTTTCTTT. This translates into CASRKETAEAFF.